The sequence of this T cell receptor (beta chain) was determined in a study of early T cells in non-severe SARS-CoV-2 infection. TCRdb recomputed calls from the 5' RACE reads with MiXCR, one row per CDR3 protein. In the table there are 65,000 to 70,000 distinct CDR3 sequences, 10% to 15% of which are singletons. The receptor comes from an adult who was a healthcare worker with PCR-confirmed SARS-CoV-2 infection or an uninfected control (not recorded which). Sequencing input: whole blood.

CDR3 DNA: TGCAGTGCTAGGGGAGGGGGAACCTATAATTCACCCCTCCACTTT. This codes for CSARGGGTYNSPLHF. V gene TRBV20-1 combines with J gene TRBJ1-6; D perhaps matches TRBD1 (6 bases). CDR3 length: 15 amino acids. CDR1 and CDR2 from the germline V gene are DFQATT and SNEGSKA (reference sequence). The V and J ends lost 3 bases and 2 bases respectively, with 11 bases between them.